These T cell receptor beta chains were read from a single sample in a study of blood T cell repertoires in COVID-19. Clones were sequenced by immunoSEQ multiplex PCR, and TCRdb holds only the in-frame ones, with some missing. Seen here are 50,000 or so clones, around nine tenths observed once, and the top ten hold around 27%. The material sequenced was peripheral blood. The receptors stem from a human donor in a cohort sampled during active COVID-19. The CDR3 runs from the conserved cysteine through the conserved F or W. A D gene is named only where the DNA matches it firmly. Some rows mark clone size as missing; the rest say once, few, many or name a class of expanded clone.

clone_size: NA; v_call: TRBV27; d_call: TRBD2; j_call: TRBJ2-2; cdr3_aa: CASSYVAGFTGELFF; cdr3_nt: TGTGCCAGCAGTTATGTAGCGGGCTTTACCGGGGAGCTGTTTTTT
clone_size: NA; v_call: TRBV10-3; d_call: NA; j_call: TRBJ1-2; cdr3_aa: CAIRPAGLTGYTF; cdr3_nt: TGTGCCATCAGGCCGGCGGGGTTAACTGGCTACACCTTC
clone_size: NA; v_call: TRBV11-2; d_call: NA; j_call: TRBJ1-1; cdr3_aa: CASSLVRGTEAFF; cdr3_nt: TGTGCCAGCAGCTTAGTCAGGGGCACTGAAGCTTTCTTT
clone_size: NA; v_call: TRBV21-1; d_call: NA; j_call: TRBJ1-6; cdr3_aa: CASSKRGWLYNSPLHF; cdr3_nt: TGTGCCAGCAGCAAAAGGGGCTGGTTGTATAATTCACCCCTCCACTTT
clone_size: NA; v_call: TRBV4-3; d_call: NA; j_call: TRBJ2-1; cdr3_aa: CASSQESSGYNEQFF; cdr3_nt: TGCGCCAGCAGCCAAGAAAGTTCGGGGTACAATGAGCAGTTCTTC
clone_size: NA; v_call: TRBV9; d_call: NA; j_call: TRBJ1-1; cdr3_aa: CASSREGVLGAFF; cdr3_nt: TGTGCCAGCAGCCGGGAAGGTGTCCTGGGGGCTTTCTTT
clone_size: NA; v_call: TRBV2; d_call: NA; j_call: TRBJ1-2; cdr3_aa: CASSASGQSGRGYTF; cdr3_nt: TGTGCCAGCAGTGCCTCAGGGCAGTCTGGCCGTGGCTACACCTTC
clone_size: NA; v_call: TRBV5-1; d_call: NA; j_call: TRBJ2-1; cdr3_aa: CASSSGEGGNEQFF; cdr3_nt: TGCGCCAGCAGCTCCGGGGAAGGGGGAAATGAGCAGTTCTTC
clone_size: NA; v_call: TRBV10-1; d_call: NA; j_call: TRBJ2-1; cdr3_aa: CASGAGFGEQFF; cdr3_nt: TGCGCCTCGGGAGCCGGGTTCGGTGAGCAGTTCTTC
clone_size: few; v_call: TRBV7-9; d_call: TRBD1; j_call: TRBJ2-1; cdr3_aa: CASSLAGTGEYNEQFF; cdr3_nt: TGTGCCAGCAGCTTAGCCGGGACAGGGGAATACAATGAGCAGTTCTTC
clone_size: few; v_call: TRBV30; d_call: NA; j_call: TRBJ2-7; cdr3_aa: CAWVSGLSYEQYF; cdr3_nt: TGTGCCTGGGTTTCAGGGCTTTCCTACGAGCAGTACTTC
clone_size: few; v_call: TRBV5-1; d_call: TRBD1; j_call: TRBJ1-5; cdr3_aa: CASSPGTGNQPQHF; cdr3_nt: TGCGCCAGCAGCCCCGGGACAGGTAATCAGCCCCAGCATTTT
clone_size: NA; v_call: TRBV27; d_call: NA; j_call: TRBJ2-3; cdr3_aa: CASSLWRGDTQYF; cdr3_nt: TGTGCCAGCAGTTTATGGCGGGGAGATACGCAGTATTTT
clone_size: once; v_call: TRBV7-3; d_call: NA; j_call: TRBJ2-2; cdr3_aa: CASNGGENGELFF; cdr3_nt: TGTGCCAGCAACGGCGGGGAGAACGGGGAGCTGTTTTTT
clone_size: once; v_call: TRBV5-1; d_call: TRBD2; j_call: TRBJ2-1; cdr3_aa: CASSLVAGGMDNEQFF; cdr3_nt: TGCGCCAGCAGCTTGGTAGCGGGGGGCATGGACAATGAGCAGTTCTTC
clone_size: NA; v_call: TRBV12-3/TRBV12-4; d_call: TRBD1; j_call: TRBJ1-4; cdr3_aa: CASGQGGEKLFF; cdr3_nt: TGTGCCAGCGGACAGGGGGGTGAAAAACTGTTTTTT
clone_size: NA; v_call: TRBV9; d_call: NA; j_call: TRBJ2-1; cdr3_aa: CASSGIRGRIYNEQFF; cdr3_nt: TGTGCCAGCAGCGGGATACGGGGAAGGATTTACAATGAGCAGTTCTTC
clone_size: NA; v_call: TRBV2; d_call: NA; j_call: TRBJ1-6; cdr3_aa: CASSAMKRWSPLHF; cdr3_nt: TGTGCCAGCAGTGCAATGAAGAGGTGGTCACCCCTCCACTTT
clone_size: NA; v_call: TRBV7-8; d_call: NA; j_call: TRBJ1-3; cdr3_aa: CASSFSDSGNTIYF; cdr3_nt: TGTGCCAGCAGCTTCTCAGATTCTGGAAACACCATATATTTT
clone_size: NA; v_call: TRBV5-1; d_call: NA; j_call: TRBJ2-5; cdr3_aa: CASSLEGVETQYF; cdr3_nt: TGCGCCAGCAGCTTGGAGGGAGTTGAGACCCAGTACTTC